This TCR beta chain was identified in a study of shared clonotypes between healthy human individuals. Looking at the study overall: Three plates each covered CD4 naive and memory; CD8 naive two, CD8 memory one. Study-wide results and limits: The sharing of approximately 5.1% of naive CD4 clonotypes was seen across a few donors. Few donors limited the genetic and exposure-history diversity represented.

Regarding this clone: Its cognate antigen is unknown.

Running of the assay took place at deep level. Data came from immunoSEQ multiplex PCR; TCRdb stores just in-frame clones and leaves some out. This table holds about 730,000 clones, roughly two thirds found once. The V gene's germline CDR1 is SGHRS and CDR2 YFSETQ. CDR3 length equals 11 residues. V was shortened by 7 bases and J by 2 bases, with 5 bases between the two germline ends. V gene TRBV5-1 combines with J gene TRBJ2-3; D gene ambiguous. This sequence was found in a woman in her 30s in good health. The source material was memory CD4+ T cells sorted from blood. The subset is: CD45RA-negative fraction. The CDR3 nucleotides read TGCGCCAGCGGGGACACAGATACGCAGTATTTT. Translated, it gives CASGDTDTQYF.